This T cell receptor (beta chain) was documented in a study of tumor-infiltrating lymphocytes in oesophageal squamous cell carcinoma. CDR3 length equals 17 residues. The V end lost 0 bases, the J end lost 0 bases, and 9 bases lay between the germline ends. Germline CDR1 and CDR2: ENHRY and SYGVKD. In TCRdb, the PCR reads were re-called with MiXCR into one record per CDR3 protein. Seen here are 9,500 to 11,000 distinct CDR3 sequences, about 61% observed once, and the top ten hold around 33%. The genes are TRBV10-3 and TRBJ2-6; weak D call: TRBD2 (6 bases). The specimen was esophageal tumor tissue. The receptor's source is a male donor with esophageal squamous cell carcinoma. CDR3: CAISESLGGSGANVLTF. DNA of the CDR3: TGTGCCATCAGTGAGTCGTTGGGGGGCTCTGGGGCCAACGTCCTGACTTTC.